Described below is a single T cell receptor (beta chain) sequence and its context. The sample belongs to a study of blood T cells in healthy people across ages. Primers used in a second PCR of about 7 to 12 cycles were a sample-barcoded 5' primer and a J-beta primer mix. TCRdb reprocessed the 5' RACE reads with MiXCR, giving one entry per CDR3 protein. Of about 1.8 million distinct CDR3 sequences listed, about 50% are singletons. The sample was blood. The TCR originated in a woman between 40 and 50 years old in good health.

The CDR3 loop reads CASTPRTGRNYEQYF. In nucleotides, the CDR3 is TGTGCCAGCACCCCGAGGACAGGGAGAAACTACGAGCAGTACTTC. The rearrangement links TRBV5-6 to TRBJ2-7, with TRBD1 identical over 8 bases. Germline-derived CDR1 and CDR2 are SGHDT and YYEEEE. V was clipped by 6 bases and J by 3 bases; unmatched bases: 11. The CDR3 has 15 amino acids.